This record covers a single TCR beta chain. Its antigen is unknown. The junction departs from germline at one end; a sequencing error may be responsible. TEMRA cells were FACS-enriched and CD8+ and CD4+ T cells negatively isolated. This specimen belongs to a study of CD8 T cells in Susac syndrome. Study findings and constraints: As the study acknowledged, the number of individuals in its TCR sequencing and HLA analysis was relatively small.

CDR3 length: 12 amino acids. CDR1 and CDR2 (germline): SQVTM, ANQGSEA. Random hexamers primed reverse transcription of about 0.45 to 1 ug RNA. Multiplex immunoSEQ PCR targeted 54 Vbeta and 13 Jbeta TCR beta segments. TCRdb called the immunoSEQ multiplex PCR reads again in MiXCR, with one record for every CDR3 protein. The data hold roughly 120,000 distinct CDR3 sequences, with less than 95% observed a single time. The TCR originated in a human donor in good health. The chain has TRBV29-1 and TRBJ2-7; unclear D gene. What was sequenced was CD4+ T cells from PBMCs. CDR3 nucleotide sequence: TGCAGCGTTGATTTAGGCCAATCCAAGAGGCACTTC. Translation: CSVDLGQSKRHF.